This T cell receptor beta chain was obtained from a study of blood T cells in healthy people across ages. Study overall: Template-switching capture recovered about one barcoded beta molecule per two T cells.

This CDR3 contains 16 residues. CDR1 and CDR2 from the germline V gene are SGHVS and FQNEAQ. This clonotype was seen a few times. With a J-beta primer mix and a sample-barcoded 5' primer, a second PCR ran about 6 to 11 cycles. TCRdb itself ran the 5' RACE reads through MiXCR, one entry per CDR3 protein. The table shows roughly 800,000 distinct CDR3 sequences, with 20% to 25% occurring only once. The data also belong to a second study, concerning T cells of mothers and their children.

The sequenced sample was blood. This receptor was obtained from a boy aged 5 to 17 in good health. V is TRBV7-8 and J is TRBJ2-5, with D perhaps TRBD1 or TRBD2 (5 bases each). The DNA matches TRBJ2-1 better at its end, which makes the J call doubtful. The CDR3 reads CASSYGRDGHENEQFF. CDR3 nucleotides: TGTGCCAGCAGCTATGGCCGGGACGGGCACGAAAATGAGCAGTTCTTC.